The source of this T cell receptor beta chain is a study of blood T cell repertoires in COVID-19. As for the study in general: Specimens from acute and convalescent COVID-19 originated in the United States, Italy and Spain.

This CDR3 has 14 residues. Germline values: CDR1 SGHAT, CDR2 FQNNGV. With V trimmed by 3 bases and J by 5 bases, 5 bases remained unmatched. Per the original methods: Quantification of nucleated cells was approximated via reference gene primer amplification. Data came from immunoSEQ multiplex PCR; TCRdb stores just in-frame clones and leaves some out. V and J calls and clone size come straight from that table; D and trimming were deduced from the DNA. The data contain 78,000 or so clones, roughly nine tenths of them singletons. The sequenced material came from peripheral blood. The V and J genes are TRBV11-2 and TRBJ2-5; 8 nucleotides match TRBD2. The source of this sequence is a man aged 50-60 years with active or convalescent COVID-19. CDR3 sequence (DNA): TGTGCCAGCAGCTTCCGGGGACTAGTGGAGACCCAGTACTTC. It codes for CASSFRGLVETQYF.